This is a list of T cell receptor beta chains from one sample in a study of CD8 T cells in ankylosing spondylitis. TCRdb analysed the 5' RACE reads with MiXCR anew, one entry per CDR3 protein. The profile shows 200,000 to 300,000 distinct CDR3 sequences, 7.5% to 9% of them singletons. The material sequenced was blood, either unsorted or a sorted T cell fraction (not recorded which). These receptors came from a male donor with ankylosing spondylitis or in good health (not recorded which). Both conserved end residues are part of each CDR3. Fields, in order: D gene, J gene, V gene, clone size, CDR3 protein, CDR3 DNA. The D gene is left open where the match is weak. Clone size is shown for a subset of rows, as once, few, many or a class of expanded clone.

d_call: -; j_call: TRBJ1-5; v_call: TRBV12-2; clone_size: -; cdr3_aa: CASRLGGQGRGDQPQHF; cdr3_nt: TGTGCAAGTCGCTTAGGGGGACAGGGAAGGGGGGATCAGCCCCAGCATTTT
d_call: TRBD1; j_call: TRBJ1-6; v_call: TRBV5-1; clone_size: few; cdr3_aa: CASSFDRDDSPLHF; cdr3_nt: TGCGCCAGCAGCTTCGACAGGGATGATTCACCCCTCCACTTT
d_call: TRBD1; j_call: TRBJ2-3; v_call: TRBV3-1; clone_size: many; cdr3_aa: CASSQVTGKDTQYF; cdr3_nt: TGTGCCAGCAGCCAAGTGACAGGGAAGGATACGCAGTATTTT
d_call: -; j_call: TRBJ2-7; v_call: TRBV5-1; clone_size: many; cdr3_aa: CASSLTGTTDEQYF; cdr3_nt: TGCGCCAGCAGCCTAACCGGGACGACGGACGAGCAGTACTTC
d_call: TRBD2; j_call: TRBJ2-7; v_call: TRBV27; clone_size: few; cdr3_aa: CASSLGAGGYEQYF; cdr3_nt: TGTGCCAGCAGTTTAGGAGCGGGGGGCTACGAGCAGTACTTC
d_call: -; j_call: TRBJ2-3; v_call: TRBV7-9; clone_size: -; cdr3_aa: CASSLALGTDTQYF; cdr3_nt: TGTGCCAGCAGCTTAGCCTTAGGTACAGATACGCAGTATTTT
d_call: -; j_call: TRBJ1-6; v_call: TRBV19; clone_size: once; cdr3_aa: CASSITTGKWDSPLHF; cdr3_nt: TGTGCCAGTAGTATAACTACAGGGAAATGGGATTCACCCCTCCACTTT
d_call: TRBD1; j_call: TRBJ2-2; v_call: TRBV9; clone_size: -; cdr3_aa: CASSAAKTGLGELFF; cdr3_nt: TGTGCCAGCAGCGCGGCAAAGACAGGGCTCGGGGAGCTGTTTTTT
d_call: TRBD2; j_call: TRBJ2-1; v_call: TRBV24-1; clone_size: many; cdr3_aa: CATSDSVAGSYNEQFF; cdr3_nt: TGTGCCACCAGTGATTCCGTAGCGGGATCCTACAATGAGCAGTTCTTC
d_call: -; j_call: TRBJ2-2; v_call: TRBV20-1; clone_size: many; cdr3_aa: CSADEGGNTGELFF; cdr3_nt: TGCAGTGCCGACGAGGGGGGGAACACCGGGGAGCTGTTTTTT
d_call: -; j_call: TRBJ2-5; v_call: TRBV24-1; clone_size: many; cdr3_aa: CATSDWGTLYQETQYF; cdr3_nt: TGTGCCACCAGTGATTGGGGGACTCTGTACCAAGAGACCCAGTACTTC
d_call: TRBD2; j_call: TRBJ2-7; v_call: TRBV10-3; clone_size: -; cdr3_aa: CAIRRAGDHYEQYF; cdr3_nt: TGTGCCATCAGGAGGGCGGGGGACCATTACGAGCAGTACTTC
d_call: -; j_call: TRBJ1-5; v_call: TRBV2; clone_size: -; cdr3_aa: CASNGGQKNQPQHF; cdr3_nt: TGTGCCAGCAACGGGGGGCAGAAGAATCAGCCCCAGCATTTT
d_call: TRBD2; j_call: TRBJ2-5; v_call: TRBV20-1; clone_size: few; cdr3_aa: CSARDFLGGAGGETQYF; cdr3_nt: TGCAGTGCTAGAGATTTTCTGGGAGGGGCGGGTGGAGAGACCCAGTACTTC
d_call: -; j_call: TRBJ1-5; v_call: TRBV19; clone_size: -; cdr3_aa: CASHPVLYSNQPQHF; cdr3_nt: TGTGCCAGTCATCCTGTTCTATATAGCAATCAGCCCCAGCATTTT
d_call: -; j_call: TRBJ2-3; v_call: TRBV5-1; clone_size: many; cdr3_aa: CASSLAWGGKGRPDTQYF; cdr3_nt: TGCGCCAGCAGCTTGGCCTGGGGTGGGAAAGGAAGACCAGATACGCAGTATTTT
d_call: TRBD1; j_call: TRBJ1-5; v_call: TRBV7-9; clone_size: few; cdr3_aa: CASSMSGGPRQPQHF; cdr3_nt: TGTGCCAGCAGCATGTCAGGGGGACCCAGACAGCCCCAGCATTTT
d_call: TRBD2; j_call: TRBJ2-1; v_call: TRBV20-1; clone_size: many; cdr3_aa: CSARVAGASSYNEQFF; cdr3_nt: TGCAGTGCTAGGGTAGCGGGAGCCAGCTCCTACAATGAGCAGTTCTTC
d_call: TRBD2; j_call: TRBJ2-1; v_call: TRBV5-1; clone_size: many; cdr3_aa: CASRYDGGGNTYNEQFF; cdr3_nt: TGCGCCAGCAGATACGATGGGGGAGGGAATACCTACAATGAGCAGTTCTTC